This T cell receptor beta chain stems from a study of identical twins. Healthy Caucasians supplied all donations. TCRdb called the 5' RACE reads again in MiXCR, with one record for every CDR3 protein. The sample contains roughly 770,000 distinct CDR3 sequences, 18% of which appear only once. Germline V gene lookup returns CDR1 MGHDK and CDR2 SYGVNS. Trimming removed 4 bases at V and 6 bases at J, with 10 bases between. The CDR3 spans 13 residues. These records were also assigned to another study, of T cells expressing NK-cell markers. That report adds: A handful of donors carried dominant NKG2C+ clonotypes that made up roughly 1.0-7.0% of their CD8+ T cells.

The chain uses TRBV25-1 and TRBJ2-4, with D maybe TRBD1 (6 bases). Source material: PBMCs. This clonotype originated in a woman aged 18-30 years in good health. CDR3 DNA: TGTGCCAGCAGTGGGACAGATGGAAACATTCAGTACTTC. Translating gives CASSGTDGNIQYF.